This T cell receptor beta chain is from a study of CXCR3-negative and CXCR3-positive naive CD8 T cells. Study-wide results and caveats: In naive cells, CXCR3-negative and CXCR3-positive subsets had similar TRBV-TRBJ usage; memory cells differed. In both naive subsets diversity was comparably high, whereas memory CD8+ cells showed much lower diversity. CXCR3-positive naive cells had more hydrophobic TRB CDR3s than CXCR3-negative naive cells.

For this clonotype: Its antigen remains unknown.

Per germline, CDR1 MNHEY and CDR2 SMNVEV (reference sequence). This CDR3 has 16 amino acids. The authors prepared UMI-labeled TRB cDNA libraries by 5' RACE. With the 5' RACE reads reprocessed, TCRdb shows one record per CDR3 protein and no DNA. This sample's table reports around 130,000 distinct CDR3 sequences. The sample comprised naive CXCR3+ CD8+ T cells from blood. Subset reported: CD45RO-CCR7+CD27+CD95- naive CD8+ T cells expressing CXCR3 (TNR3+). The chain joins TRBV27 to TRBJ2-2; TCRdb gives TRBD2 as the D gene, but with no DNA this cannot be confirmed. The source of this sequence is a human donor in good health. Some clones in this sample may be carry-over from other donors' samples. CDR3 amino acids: CASSSGLAGVTGELFF.